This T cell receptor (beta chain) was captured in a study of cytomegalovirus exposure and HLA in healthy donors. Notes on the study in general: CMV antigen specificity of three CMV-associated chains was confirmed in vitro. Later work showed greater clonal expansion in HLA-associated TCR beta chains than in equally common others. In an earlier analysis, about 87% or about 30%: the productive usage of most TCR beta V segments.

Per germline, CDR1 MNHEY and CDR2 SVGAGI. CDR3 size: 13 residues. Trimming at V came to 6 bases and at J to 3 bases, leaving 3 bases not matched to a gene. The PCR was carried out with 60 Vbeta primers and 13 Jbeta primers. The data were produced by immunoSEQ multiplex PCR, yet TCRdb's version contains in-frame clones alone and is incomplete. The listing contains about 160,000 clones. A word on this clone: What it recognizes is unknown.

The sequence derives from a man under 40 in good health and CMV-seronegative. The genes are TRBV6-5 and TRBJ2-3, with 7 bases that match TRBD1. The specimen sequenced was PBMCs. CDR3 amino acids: CASSRDSTDTQYF. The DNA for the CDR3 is TGTGCCAGCAGCCGGGACAGTACAGATACGCAGTATTTT.